This TCR beta chain was captured in a study of TIL therapy for anti-PD-1-resistant metastatic lung cancer. On the study more broadly: Median patient age was around 50, ranging about 38-80 years.

Time point defined: pre-treatment sample, taken before nivolumab and TIL therapy. Pleural nodules or supraclavicular lymph nodes made up most of the excised metastases sampled. Enrollment ran from October 2017 to early 2020. The libraries were made with immunoSEQ v3. Repertoires were generated with immunoSEQ multiplex PCR, while TCRdb's copy carries only in-frame clones and drops some. This table holds 10,000 or so clones, roughly 70% found once. V lost 2 bases to trimming and J lost 6 bases, with 5 bases between them. Per germline, CDR1 SGHDT and CDR2 YYEEEE. The CDR3 totals 12 residues. The chain recombines TRBV5-6 with TRBJ2-2; TRBD1 might be the D (5 bases). This TCR came from a person aged 30 to 80 with non-small cell lung cancer. The sample was tumor tissue, taken at baseline. The CDR3 region has the DNA TGTGCCAGCAGCTTAGGGGCCGGGGAGCTGTTTTTT. It specifies CASSLGAGELFF.